Sequencing of this TCR beta chain was carried out in a study of T cell repertoires in cytomegalovirus infection (dated by TCRdb to between 2018 and 2020). A note on the overall study: The HLA type of each donor mattered for the analysis, because public TCR beta signatures pointed to carriage of CMV infection along with the matching HLA type. Paper-wide results and their limitations: The ex vivo response was dominated by HLA-C-restricted CMV-specific TCR beta clonotypes, which also provided the single most frequent clonotype in two of eight donors. In both this cohort and an independent cohort of 300 to 450 donors, the cumulative frequency of public TCR beta family members distinguished carriers of CMV infection plus the relevant HLA type.

The reads were generated on an Illumina HiSeq 1500. TCRdb itself trimmed the public reads at Q25 with fastp, ran MiXCR and retained productive beta chains. Records with the same CDR3 protein are collapsed into one entry carrying the most frequent genes and DNA. In this sample the table shows 150,000 to 200,000 distinct CDR3 sequences, 28% of which occur a single time. Roughly 29% of the sample lies in the top ten. Remarks on this clonotype: Its specific antigen is unknown. No base quality information exists; no much larger clone differs at one position.

Between the V and J ends, shortened by 4 bases and 5 bases respectively, the junction contains 9 bases. Per the germline V gene, MNHEY is the CDR1 and SVGAGI is the CDR2. From the cysteine up to the phenylalanine, the CDR3 has a length of 13 residues. The DNA shown is the 39-base CDR3, in frame from base 1. This TCR was recovered from a human donor in good health (CMV status not recorded). Some clones in this sample may be carry-over from other donors' samples. Input material: PBMCs. The chain is assembled from TRBV6-5 and TRBJ1-5, with the identity of the D gene unclear. The sequenced DNA: TGTGCCAGCAGTTCCCATGCCGATCAGCCCCAGCATTTT. It translates to CASSSHADQPQHF.